The sequence of this T cell receptor beta chain was determined in a study of T cells after yellow fever vaccination. Across the study: Where fractions had low cell numbers, libraries were prepared from them with the SMART-Seq v4 Ultra Low Input RNA kit. Findings of the study overall: Post-booster reappearance was seen for most primary-vaccination clones (nearly 97% CD4, about 88% CD8).

The CDR3 is 14 residues long. Trimming stripped 3 bases from V and 0 bases from J, with 9 bases between. The germline gives CDR1 SGHRS, CDR2 YFSETQ. TCRdb redid the calling of the 5' RACE reads with MiXCR, one entry per CDR3 protein. The sample carries around 150,000 distinct CDR3 sequences, 6% to 7.5% recorded once. This clonotype occurred many times. Its antigen is unknown. This clonotype originated in a man in his late teens or twenties who received the YFV17D yellow fever vaccine. This chain links TRBV5-1 with TRBJ2-5, with TRBD1 as a possible D gene (6 bases). Specimen: CD4+ T cells sorted from PBMCs, collected less than 6 days after the first yellow fever vaccination. CDR3 sequence (DNA): TGCGCCAGCAGCTACGGGACAAACCAAGAGACCCAGTACTTC. Its translation is CASSYGTNQETQYF.